The rows below give T cell receptor beta chains drawn from one sample of a study of PD-L1 blockade in urothelial cancer. The assay was immunoSEQ multiplex PCR, and TCRdb's table has in-frame clones only and misses some. The top ten clones hold roughly 9.2% of a sample with tens of thousands of clones, less than 90% of them seen once. The sample consisted of PBMCs, taken around atezolizumab (anti-PD-L1) treatment. The receptors here all came from a woman aged 70-85 years with urothelial cancer. CDR3s leave out the opening cysteine and the closing phenylalanine or tryptophan.

V gene,CDR3 length,CDR3 protein
TRBV12-5,13,ASGSGGGTTGELF
TRBV7-6,13,ASSLAARQGREQY
TRBV7-8,12,ASRISRALETQY
TRBV28,14,ASSSGLAGLYNEQF
TRBV5-1,16,ASSPGLAGVGNTGELF
TRBV7-3,15,ASSLREQGTGSDTQY
TRBV7-2,15,ASSIGLAGRSQETQY
TRBV4-1,15,ASSQDSLDRSNQPQH
TRBV7-2,14,ASSLTGEPNNSPLH
TRBV18,16,ASSPPVREWDLAHEQY
TRBV9,18,ASSVDLLGATPGVTDTQY
TRBV6-1,11,ASRDRGTGELF
TRBV6-6,12,ASRWGGAYNEQF
TRBV30,11,AWSRDRNTEAF
TRBV27,11,ASSLSRNYGYT
TRBV6-5,12,ASSSTGGGEKLF